These 4 T cell receptor beta chains share one sample of origin, sequenced in a study of identical twins. TCRdb itself ran the 5' RACE reads through MiXCR, one entry per CDR3 protein. The repertoire holds fewer than 500,000 distinct CDR3 sequences, with roughly an eighth as singletons. This sample was also put to use in a study of yellow fever vaccine responses in identical twins.

Sequencing was performed on CD4+ T cells sorted from blood. All receptors derive from a young woman in good health.

The rearrangement joins TRBV18 to TRBJ2-5, with 8 bases matching TRBD1. CDR1 is KGHSH and CDR2 is LQKENI in the germline V gene. With 3 bases clipped from V and 1 base from J, the junction kept 10 bases outside the gene matches. This CDR3 is built from 17 residues. The CDR3 spells CASSPLPGQAFQETQYF. In DNA, the CDR3 is TGTGCCAGCTCACCCCTCCCGGGACAGGCCTTCCAAGAGACCCAGTACTTC.

This clonotype was seen a few times. The chain carries TRBV9 and TRBJ2-1, with a possible D match to TRBD2 (5 bases). Per the germline V gene, CDR1 is SGDLS and CDR2 is YYNGEE. The CDR3 consists of 15 residues. With 0 bases removed from V and 6 bases from J, the gap between germline ends came to 13 bases. CDR3 bases: TGTGCCAGCAGCGTAGGGGTAGCGACAATCAATGAGCAGTTCTTC. As protein: CASSVGVATINEQFF.

This clonotype was seen a few times. The V call is TRBV3-1, the J call TRBJ2-6, with TRBD2 as a possible D gene (8 bases). The CDR3 spans 17 residues. Trimming took off 5 bases at V and 1 base at J, with 15 bases between the two ends. CDR1 is LGHDT and CDR2 is YNNKEL in the germline V gene (reference sequence). This chain's CDR3 is CASSYSGTASGANVLTF. The DNA of the CDR3 is TGTGCCAGCAGCTATAGCGGGACAGCATCTGGGGCCAACGTCCTGACTTTC.

The genes are TRBV5-6 and TRBJ1-6; D not resolved. The germline V gene has CDR1 SGHDT and CDR2 YYEEEE. V shed 0 bases and J shed 9 bases, with 13 bases lying between them. This CDR3 contains 15 residues. The CDR3 protein is CASSLDSLGISPLHF. The CDR3 coding sequence is TGTGCCAGCAGCTTGGATTCTTTGGGAATTTCACCCCTCCACTTT.